These 17 T cell receptor beta chains were all obtained from the same sample, sequenced in a study of tumor-infiltrating lymphocytes in oesophageal squamous cell carcinoma. TCRdb recomputed calls from the PCR reads with MiXCR, one row per CDR3 protein. The sample yields approximately 6,000 distinct CDR3 sequences, 13% to 15% seen once. The sample taken for sequencing was normal esophageal tissue next to the tumor. The receptors were sampled from a male donor with esophageal squamous cell carcinoma.

This clonotype turned up a few times. The chain joins TRBV19 to TRBJ2-2; D uncertain. CDR1 is LNHDA and CDR2 is SQIVND in the germline V gene (reference sequence). The CDR3 is made up of 14 amino acids. V lost 6 bases and J 3 bases, leaving 11 bases between the germline ends. In DNA, the CDR3 is TGTGCCAGTAGAACTGCACGGGACACCGGGGAGCTGTTTTTT. It is translated as CASRTARDTGELFF. The complete variable domain, with remaining parts taken from reference TRBV19 and TRBJ2-2, reads DGGITQSPKYLFRKEGQNVTLSCEQNLNHDAMYWYRQDPGQGLRLIYYSQIVNDFQKGDIAEGYSVSREKKESFPLTVTSAQKNPTAFYLCASRTARDTGELFFGEGSRLTVL.

Ten or more counts support this clonotype. The chain has TRBV12-3 or TRBV12-4 and TRBJ1-1; TRBD1 might be the D (5 bases). V lost 6 bases, J lost 4 bases, and 12 bases lay in between. This CDR3 has 13 amino acids. In DNA form, the CDR3 reads TGTGCCAGCAGCTGGGACCGGAGCACTGAAGCTTTCTTT. This codes for CASSWDRSTEAFF.

This clonotype showed up many times. The genes are TRBV11-2 and TRBJ2-1; D uncertain. The last part of the DNA fits TRBJ2-7 better; the J call may be wrong. The CDR3 contains 13 residues. Germline CDR1 reads SGHAT; CDR2 reads FQNNGV. The CDR3 sequence is CASSLEGYYEQYF. The DNA of the CDR3 is TGTGCCAGCAGCTTAGAGGGATACTACGAGCAGTACTTC.

This clonotype was counted ten times or more. The chain couples TRBV6-1 to TRBJ1-1; D uncertain. Germline V gives CDR1 MNHNS, CDR2 SASEGT. This CDR3 spans 12 amino acids. V was trimmed by 5 bases and J by 4 bases, leaving 8 bases between them. Here the CDR3 DNA reads TGTGCCAGCAGTCCCCCGGGCACTGAAGCTTTCTTT. This codes for CASSPPGTEAFF.

This clonotype was observed a handful of times. The CDR3 region has the DNA TGTGCCACCACCTCGGGACTAGCGGGGACCTACAATGAGCAGTTCTTC. Protein: CATTSGLAGTYNEQFF. The chain employs TRBV15 and TRBJ2-1; 13 bases fit TRBD2. CDR3 length: 16 residues. V shed 7 bases, J shed 2 bases, and the junction held 5 bases outside the gene matches. In germline, CDR1 is LNHNV, CDR2 YYDKDF (reference sequence).

Turning to this clonotype: It is likely a read error, because the conserved phenylalanine at the end of the CDR3 is missing. The DNA is omitted, as the CDR3 cannot be located on it reliably, and the CDR3 follows TCRdb's listing. The chain uses TRBV7-2 and TRBJ2-6; TRBD1 is the table's D call and was not checked against the DNA. Inclusive of both ends, the CDR3 amounts to 12 amino acids. The germline gives CDR1 SGHTA, CDR2 FQGNSA. The chain's CDR3 is CASSPQPGQPIS.

On this clonotype itself: Possible read error: a much larger clone is one base away. The missing conserved phenylalanine or tryptophan at the end of this CDR3 makes a read error likely. The rearrangement uses TRBV6-2 or TRBV6-3 and TRBJ1-4; TRBD1 agrees at 7 bases. V gave up 7 bases and J gave up 10 bases; unmatched junction bases: 12. Germline CDR1 MNHEY, CDR2 SVGEGT. This CDR3 spans 14 amino acids. This chain's CDR3 is CASKEGQLVGKLFL. The CDR3 DNA sequence: TGTGCCAGCAAGGAGGGACAGTTGGTCGGAAAACTGTTTCTT.

This clonotype was detected many times. Because it lacks the conserved phenylalanine or tryptophan at the end, this CDR3 is likely a read error. It is unclear where the CDR3 begins or ends on the DNA, so no DNA is shown, and the CDR3 is as TCRdb lists it. The gene calls are TRBV6-8 and TRBJ2-6; the table's TRBD1 call for D was not verified on the DNA. The CDR3 region is 11 residues in length, termini included. Germline lookup yields CDR1 MNHGY and CDR2 SAAAGT. The CDR3 protein is CWGNGIRDQDM.

This clonotype was found many times. This chain joins TRBV11-3 and TRBJ1-1; no clear D. The CDR3 consists of 13 residues. The germline V gene has CDR1 SGHNT and CDR2 YENEEA. Trimming took off 1 base at V and 0 bases at J, with 3 bases between the two ends. CDR3 sequence: CASSLVVNTEAFF. As DNA, the CDR3 is TGTGCCAGCAGCTTAGTCGTGAACACTGAAGCTTTCTTT.

This clonotype has at least ten counts. This may stem from a read error, because a much larger clone lies one nucleotide away. The chain carries TRBV7-2 and TRBJ2-5, with TRBD2 matching 11 bases. CDR3 size: 16 residues. CDR1 and CDR2 (germline): SGHTA, FQGNSA. The junction had 13 bases not matched to a gene; V was cut back by 2 bases and J by 11 bases. The CDR3 DNA follows: TGTGCCAGCAGCTTAAAGTTAGCGGGGGGGGGTAATGAGCAGTACTTC. This encodes CASSLKLAGGGNEQYF.

This clonotype ranks as medium-sized. A read error is likely, as this CDR3 ends without the conserved phenylalanine or tryptophan. The DNA is left out, because the CDR3 cannot be placed on it with certainty; the CDR3 is given as TCRdb lists it. The V and J genes are TRBV7-2 and TRBJ2-6. The CDR3 adds up to 8 amino acids, both ends counted. The V gene's germline CDR1 is SGHTA and CDR2 FQGNSA. The CDR3 region is CASSLGLA.

This clonotype was counted at least ten times. This chain uses TRBV5-1 with TRBJ2-5, with D perhaps TRBD2 (6 bases). The V gene lost 0 bases and the J gene lost 5 bases, with 14 bases spanning the gap. In germline, CDR1 is SGHRS, CDR2 YFSETQ. There are 15 residues in the CDR3. The CDR3 nucleotides read TGCGCCAGCAGCTTGGCCCGACTAGAGGGGGAGACCCAGTACTTC. Protein: CASSLARLEGETQYF.

This clonotype showed up just once. The V and J genes are TRBV11-3 and TRBJ1-1; the D is unclear. Germline loops: CDR1 SGHNT, CDR2 YENEEA. The CDR3 length is 13 residues. The CDR3: CAGGRRSGFEAFF. The CDR3 nucleotides are TGTGCGGGCGGCCGTCGGAGTGGATTCGAAGCTTTCTTT.

The chain has TRBV5-6 and TRBJ1-1; D possibly corresponds to TRBD1 (6 bases). The germline gives CDR1 SGHDT, CDR2 YYEEEE. The CDR3 contains 16 residues. V was cut by 1 base and J by 0 bases, with 13 bases left in between. The CDR3 loop is CASSLQAGAMNTEAFF. CDR3 nucleotide sequence: TGTGCCAGCAGCTTGCAGGCAGGGGCGATGAACACTGAAGCTTTCTTT.

Many counts were recorded for this clonotype. CDR3 sequence (DNA): TGTGCCAGCAGCAGGGGGGGTCGGTACGAGCAGTACTTC. Its protein product is CASSRGGRYEQYF. The chain carries TRBV6-1 and TRBJ2-7; possibly TRBD1 or TRBD2 for D (7 bases each). The germline V gene has CDR1 MNHNS and CDR2 SASEGT. The V end was cut by 6 bases, the J end by 4 bases, with 13 bases between. This CDR3 is 13 amino acids long.

The chain employs TRBV20-1 and TRBJ1-4; possible D gene TRBD1, 5 bases. This CDR3 comprises 15 residues. The V end lost 1 base, the J end lost 0 bases, and 9 bases lay between the germline ends. Germline V gives CDR1 DFQATT, CDR2 SNEGSKA (reference sequence). The CDR3 sequence is CSARAGITTNEKLFF. In DNA, the CDR3 is TGCAGTGCTAGAGCAGGGATTACAACTAATGAAAAACTGTTTTTT.

With regard to this clonotype: The conserved phenylalanine or tryptophan normally closing the CDR3 is absent here, so this likely arose from a read error. No DNA is shown, since the ends of the CDR3 on it are uncertain; the CDR3 is the one TCRdb lists. This chain joins TRBV7-9 and TRBJ2-7; no DNA check was done on the table's D call, TRBD1. The CDR3 contains 17 residues when both ends are counted. From germline, CDR1 is SEHNR and CDR2 FQNEAQ (reference sequence). The CDR3 protein is CASSLGQGEGGGYTFGS.